This T cell receptor beta chain was captured in a study of cytomegalovirus exposure and HLA in healthy donors. Likely unrecorded immune exposures existed in these nominally healthy donors. 60 Vbeta and 13 Jbeta primers were used in PCR. Measured with immunoSEQ multiplex PCR; TCRdb has only the in-frame clones, and not every one. Found here are approximately 160,000 clones, 65% to 80% of them singletons; the top ten hold roughly 3%. With V trimmed by 6 bases and J by 6 bases, 12 bases remained unmatched. CDR3 length equals 15 residues. The germline V gene has CDR1 SQVTM and CDR2 ANQGSEA. The TCR comes from a woman in her 50s in good health and CMV-seropositive. Sequencing was carried out using PBMCs. The rearrangement links TRBV29-1 to TRBJ2-1, with 9 bases that match TRBD1. The CDR3, as DNA: TGCAGCGTACGGGGGACAGGGAAAGGTATCAATGAGCAGTTCTTC. It codes for CSVRGTGKGINEQFF.